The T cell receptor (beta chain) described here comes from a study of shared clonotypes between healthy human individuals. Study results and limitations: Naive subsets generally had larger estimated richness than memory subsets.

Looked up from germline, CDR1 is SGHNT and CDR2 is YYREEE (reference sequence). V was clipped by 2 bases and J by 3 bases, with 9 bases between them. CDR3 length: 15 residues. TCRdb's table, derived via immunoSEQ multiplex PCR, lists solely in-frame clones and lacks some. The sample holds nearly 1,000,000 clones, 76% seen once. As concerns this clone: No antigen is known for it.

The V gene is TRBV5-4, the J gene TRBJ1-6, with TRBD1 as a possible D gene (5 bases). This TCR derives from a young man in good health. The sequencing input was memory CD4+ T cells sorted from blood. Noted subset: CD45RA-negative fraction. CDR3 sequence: CASSLRDVYNSPLHF. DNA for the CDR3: TGTGCCAGCAGCTTAAGGGACGTCTATAATTCACCCCTCCACTTT.